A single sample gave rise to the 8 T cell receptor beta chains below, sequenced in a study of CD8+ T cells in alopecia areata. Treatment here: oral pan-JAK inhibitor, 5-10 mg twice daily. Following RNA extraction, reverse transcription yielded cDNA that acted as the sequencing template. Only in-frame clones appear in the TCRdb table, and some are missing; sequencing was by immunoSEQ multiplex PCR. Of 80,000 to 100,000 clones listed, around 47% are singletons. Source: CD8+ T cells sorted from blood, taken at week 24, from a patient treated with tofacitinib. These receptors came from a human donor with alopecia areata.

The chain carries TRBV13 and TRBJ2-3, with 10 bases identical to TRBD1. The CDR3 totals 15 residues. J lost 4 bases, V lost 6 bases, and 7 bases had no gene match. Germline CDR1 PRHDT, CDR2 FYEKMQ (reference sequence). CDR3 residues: CASSSTGGGSDTQYF. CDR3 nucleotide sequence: TGTGCCAGCAGTTCGACAGGGGGCGGGTCAGATACGCAGTATTTT.

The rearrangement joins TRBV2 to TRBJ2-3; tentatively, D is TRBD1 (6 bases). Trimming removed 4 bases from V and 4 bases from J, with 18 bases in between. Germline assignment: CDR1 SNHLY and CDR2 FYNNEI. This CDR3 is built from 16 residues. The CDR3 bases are TGTGCCAGCAGTGCTTGGGACATTCGAGGGGCAGATACGCAGTATTTT. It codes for CASSAWDIRGADTQYF.

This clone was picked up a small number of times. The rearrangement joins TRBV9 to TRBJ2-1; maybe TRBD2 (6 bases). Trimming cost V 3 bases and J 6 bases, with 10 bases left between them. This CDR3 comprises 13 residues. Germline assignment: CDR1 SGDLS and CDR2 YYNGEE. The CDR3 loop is CASSGGLVNEQFF. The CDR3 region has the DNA TGTGCCAGCAGCGGGGGACTGGTCAATGAGCAGTTCTTC.

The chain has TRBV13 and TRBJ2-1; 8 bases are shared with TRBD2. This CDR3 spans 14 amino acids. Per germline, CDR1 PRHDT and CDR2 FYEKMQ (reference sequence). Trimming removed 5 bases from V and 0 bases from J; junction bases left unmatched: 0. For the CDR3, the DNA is TGTGCCAGCAGCAGCGGGGGCTCCTACAATGAGCAGTTCTTC. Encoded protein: CASSSGGSYNEQFF.

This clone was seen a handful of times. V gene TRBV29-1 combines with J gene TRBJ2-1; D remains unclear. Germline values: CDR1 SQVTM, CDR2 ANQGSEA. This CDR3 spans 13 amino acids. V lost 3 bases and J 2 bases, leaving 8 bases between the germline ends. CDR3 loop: CSVDPSAYNEQFF. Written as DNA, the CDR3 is TGCAGCGTTGATCCTTCGGCCTACAATGAGCAGTTCTTC.

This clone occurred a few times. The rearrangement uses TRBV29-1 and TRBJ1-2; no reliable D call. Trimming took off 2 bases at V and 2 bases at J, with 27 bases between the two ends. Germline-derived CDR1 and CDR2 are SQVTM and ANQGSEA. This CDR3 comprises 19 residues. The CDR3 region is CSVENRPFLSRASNYGYTF. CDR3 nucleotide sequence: TGCAGCGTTGAAAATCGTCCCTTCCTGTCGCGCGCTAGCAACTATGGCTACACCTTC.

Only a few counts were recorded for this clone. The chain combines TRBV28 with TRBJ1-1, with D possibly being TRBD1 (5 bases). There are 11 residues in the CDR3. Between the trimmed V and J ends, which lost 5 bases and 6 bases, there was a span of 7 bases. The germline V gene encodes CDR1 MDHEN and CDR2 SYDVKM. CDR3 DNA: TGTGCCAGCAGTGTCAGGGCTGAAGCTTTCTTT. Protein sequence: CASSVRAEAFF.

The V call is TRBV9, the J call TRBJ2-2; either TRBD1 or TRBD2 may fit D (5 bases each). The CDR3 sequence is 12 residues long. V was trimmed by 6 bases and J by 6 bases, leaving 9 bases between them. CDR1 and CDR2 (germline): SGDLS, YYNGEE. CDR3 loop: CASIGAAGELFF. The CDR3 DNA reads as TGTGCCAGCATCGGGGCCGCCGGGGAGCTGTTTTTT.